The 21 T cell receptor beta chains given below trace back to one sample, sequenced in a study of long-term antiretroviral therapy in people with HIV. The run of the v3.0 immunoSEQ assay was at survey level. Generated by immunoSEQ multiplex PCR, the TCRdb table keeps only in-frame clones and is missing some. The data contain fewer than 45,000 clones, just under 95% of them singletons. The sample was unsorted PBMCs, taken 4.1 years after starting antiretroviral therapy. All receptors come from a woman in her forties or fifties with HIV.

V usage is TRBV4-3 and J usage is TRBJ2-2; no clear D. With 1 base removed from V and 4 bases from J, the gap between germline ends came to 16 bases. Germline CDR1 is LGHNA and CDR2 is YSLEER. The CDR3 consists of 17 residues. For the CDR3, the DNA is TGCGCCAGCAGCCAAGCCACCACGTGGCAGTCCACCGGGGAGCTGTTTTTT. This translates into CASSQATTWQSTGELFF.

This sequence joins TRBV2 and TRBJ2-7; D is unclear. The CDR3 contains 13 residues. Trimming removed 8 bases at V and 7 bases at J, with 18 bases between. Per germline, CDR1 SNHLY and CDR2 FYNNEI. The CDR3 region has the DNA TGTGCCAGCTGTACCCCGGCCTTCTGGGAGCAGTACTTC. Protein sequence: CASCTPAFWEQYF.

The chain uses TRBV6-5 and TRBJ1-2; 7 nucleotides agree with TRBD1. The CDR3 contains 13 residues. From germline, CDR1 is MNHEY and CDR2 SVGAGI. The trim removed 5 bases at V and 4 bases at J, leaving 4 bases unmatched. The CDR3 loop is CASSDREFYGYTF. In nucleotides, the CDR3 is TGTGCCAGCAGTGACAGGGAATTCTATGGCTACACCTTC.

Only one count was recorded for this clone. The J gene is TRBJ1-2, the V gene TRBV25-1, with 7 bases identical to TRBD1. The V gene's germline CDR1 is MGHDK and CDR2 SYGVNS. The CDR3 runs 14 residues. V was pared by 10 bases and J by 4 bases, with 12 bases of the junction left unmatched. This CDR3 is CATARGGLGYGYTF. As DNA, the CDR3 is TGTGCCACCGCAAGAGGGGGCTTGGGCTATGGCTACACCTTC.

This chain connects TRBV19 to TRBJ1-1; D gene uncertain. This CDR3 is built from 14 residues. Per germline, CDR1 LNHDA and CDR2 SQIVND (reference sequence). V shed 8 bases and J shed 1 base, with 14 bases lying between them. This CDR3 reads CASGLRLENTEAFF. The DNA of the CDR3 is TGTGCCAGTGGCCTGAGGTTGGAGAACACTGAAGCTTTCTTT.

In nucleotides, the CDR3 is TGTGCCAGCAGTTGGACAGCTGAGACCTTGAACACTGAAGCTTTCTTT. Translating gives CASSWTAETLNTEAFF. The chain couples TRBV21-1 to TRBJ1-1; the table's D gene call, TRBD1, was not cross checked with the DNA. TRBV21-1 is termed a pseudogene. The CDR3 sequence is 16 residues long.

The CDR3 bases are TGCGCCAGCAGCTTGGGGCTAAGGCAGGGGGCATCGGAGACCCAGTACTTC. Protein sequence: CASSLGLRQGASETQYF. This rearrangement joins TRBV5-1 to TRBJ2-5; 8 bases fit TRBD1. J was trimmed by 5 bases and V by 0 bases; bases with no gene match: 12. The length of the CDR3 is 17 residues. CDR1 is SGHRS and CDR2 is YFSETQ in the germline V gene.

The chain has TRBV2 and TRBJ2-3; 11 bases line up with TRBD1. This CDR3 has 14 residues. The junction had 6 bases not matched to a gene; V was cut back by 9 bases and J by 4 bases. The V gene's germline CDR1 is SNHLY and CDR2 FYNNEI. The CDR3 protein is CASRDRGSADTQYF. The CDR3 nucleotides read TGTGCCAGTAGGGACAGGGGGTCCGCAGATACGCAGTATTTT.

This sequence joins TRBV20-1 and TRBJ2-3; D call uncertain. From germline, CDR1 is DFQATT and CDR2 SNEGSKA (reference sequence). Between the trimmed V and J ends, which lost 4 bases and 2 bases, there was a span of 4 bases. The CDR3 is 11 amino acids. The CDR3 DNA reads TGCAGTGCTATCTACACAGATACGCAGTATTTT. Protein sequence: CSAIYTDTQYF.

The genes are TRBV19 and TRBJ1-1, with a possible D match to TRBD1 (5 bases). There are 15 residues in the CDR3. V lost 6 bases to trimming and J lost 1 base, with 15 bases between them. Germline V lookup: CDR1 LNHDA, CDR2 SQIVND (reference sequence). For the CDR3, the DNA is TGTGCCAGTAGCAGATTCGGGGGGAAGAACACTGAAGCTTTCTTT. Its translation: CASSRFGGKNTEAFF.

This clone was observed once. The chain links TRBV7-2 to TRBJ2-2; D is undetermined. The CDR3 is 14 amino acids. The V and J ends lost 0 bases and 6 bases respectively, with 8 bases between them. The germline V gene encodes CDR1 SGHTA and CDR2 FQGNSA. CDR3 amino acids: CASSLARTAGELFF. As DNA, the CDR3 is TGTGCCAGCAGCTTAGCGCGGACGGCCGGGGAGCTGTTTTTT.

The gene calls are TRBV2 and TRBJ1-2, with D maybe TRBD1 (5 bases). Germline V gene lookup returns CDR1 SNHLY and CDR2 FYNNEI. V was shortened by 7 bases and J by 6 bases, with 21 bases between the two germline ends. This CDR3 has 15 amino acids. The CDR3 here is CASIQEAGARNGYTF. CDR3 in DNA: TGTGCCAGCATCCAAGAGGCCGGGGCTAGGAATGGCTACACCTTC. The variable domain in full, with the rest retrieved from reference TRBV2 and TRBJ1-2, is EPEVTQTPSHQVTQMGQEVILRCVPISNHLYFYWYRQILGQKVEFLVSFYNNEISEKSEIFDDQFSVERPDGSNFTLKIRSTKLEDSAMYFCASIQEAGARNGYTFGSGTRLTVV.

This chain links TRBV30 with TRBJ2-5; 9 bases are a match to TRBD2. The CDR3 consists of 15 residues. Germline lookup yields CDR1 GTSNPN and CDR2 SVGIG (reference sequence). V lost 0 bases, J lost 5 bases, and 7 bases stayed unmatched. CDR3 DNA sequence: TGTGCCTGGAGTGTAAACAGCGGGGGGTCTGAGACCCAGTACTTC. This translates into CAWSVNSGGSETQYF.

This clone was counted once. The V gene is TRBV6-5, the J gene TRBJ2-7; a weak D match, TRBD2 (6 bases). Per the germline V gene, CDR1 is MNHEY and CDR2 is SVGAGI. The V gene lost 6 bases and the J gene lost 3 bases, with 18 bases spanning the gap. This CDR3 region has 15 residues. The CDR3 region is CASRGGGLVDYEQYF. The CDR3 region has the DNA TGTGCCAGCAGGGGGGGTGGCCTAGTCGACTACGAGCAGTACTTC.

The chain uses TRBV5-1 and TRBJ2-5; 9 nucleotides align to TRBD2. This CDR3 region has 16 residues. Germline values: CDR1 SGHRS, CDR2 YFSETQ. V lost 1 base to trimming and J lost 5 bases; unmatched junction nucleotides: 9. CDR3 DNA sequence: TGCGCCAGCAGCTTGCTCCCAGCGGGGGGCTCGGAGACCCAGTACTTC. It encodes CASSLLPAGGSETQYF.

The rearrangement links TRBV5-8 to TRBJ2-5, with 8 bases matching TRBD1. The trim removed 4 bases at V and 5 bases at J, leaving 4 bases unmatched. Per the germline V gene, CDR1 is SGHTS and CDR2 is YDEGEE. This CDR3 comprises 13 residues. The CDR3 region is CASSGRTGETQYF. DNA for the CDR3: TGTGCCAGCAGCGGCAGGACAGGGGAGACCCAGTACTTC.

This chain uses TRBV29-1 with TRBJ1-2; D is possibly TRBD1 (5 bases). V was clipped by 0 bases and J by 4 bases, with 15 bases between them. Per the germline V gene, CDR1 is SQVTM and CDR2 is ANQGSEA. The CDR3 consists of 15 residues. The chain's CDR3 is CSVEDPGGSPYGYTF. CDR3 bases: TGCAGCGTTGAAGATCCGGGGGGGTCCCCCTATGGCTACACCTTC.

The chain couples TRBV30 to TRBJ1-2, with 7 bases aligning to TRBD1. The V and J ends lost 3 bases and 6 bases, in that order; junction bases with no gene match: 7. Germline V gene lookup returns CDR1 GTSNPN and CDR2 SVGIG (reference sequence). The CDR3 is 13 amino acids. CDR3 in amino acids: CAWSQVGGDGYTF. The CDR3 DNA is TGTGCCTGGAGCCAAGTAGGGGGCGATGGCTACACCTTC.

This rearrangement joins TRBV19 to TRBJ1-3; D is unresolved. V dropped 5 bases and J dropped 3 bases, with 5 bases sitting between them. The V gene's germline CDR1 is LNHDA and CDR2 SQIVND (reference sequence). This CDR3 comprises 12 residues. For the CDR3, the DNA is TGTGCCAGTAGTCAAGTTGGAAACACCATATATTTT. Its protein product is CASSQVGNTIYF.

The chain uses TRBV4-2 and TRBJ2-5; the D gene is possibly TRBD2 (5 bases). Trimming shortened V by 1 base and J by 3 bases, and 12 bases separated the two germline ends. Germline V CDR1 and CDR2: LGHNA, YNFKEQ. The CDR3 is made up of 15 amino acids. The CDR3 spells CASSQGSDWEETQYF. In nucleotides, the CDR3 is TGTGCCAGCAGCCAAGGGTCGGACTGGGAAGAGACCCAGTACTTC.

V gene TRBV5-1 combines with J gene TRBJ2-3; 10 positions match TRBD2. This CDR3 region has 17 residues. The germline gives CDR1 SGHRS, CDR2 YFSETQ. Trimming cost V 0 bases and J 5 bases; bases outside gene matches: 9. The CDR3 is CASSLAALAGVGDTQYF. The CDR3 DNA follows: TGCGCCAGCAGCTTGGCCGCGCTAGCGGGGGTGGGAGATACGCAGTATTTT.